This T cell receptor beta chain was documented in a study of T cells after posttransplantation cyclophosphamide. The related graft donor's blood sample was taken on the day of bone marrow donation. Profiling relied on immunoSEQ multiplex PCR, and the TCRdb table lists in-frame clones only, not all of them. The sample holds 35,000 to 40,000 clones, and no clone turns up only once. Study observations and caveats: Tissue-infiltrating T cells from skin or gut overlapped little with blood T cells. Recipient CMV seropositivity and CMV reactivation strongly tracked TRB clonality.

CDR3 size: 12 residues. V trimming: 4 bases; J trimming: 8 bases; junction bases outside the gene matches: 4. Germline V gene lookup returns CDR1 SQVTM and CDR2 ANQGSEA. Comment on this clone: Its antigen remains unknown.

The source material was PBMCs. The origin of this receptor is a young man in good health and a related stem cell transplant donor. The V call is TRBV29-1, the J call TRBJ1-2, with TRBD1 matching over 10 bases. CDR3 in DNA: TGCAGCGTTGGGACAGGGGGTCAGGGCTACACCTTC. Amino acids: CSVGTGGQGYTF.